A selection of T cell receptor beta chains follows, all from one sample in a study of shared clonotypes between healthy human individuals. Clones were sequenced by immunoSEQ multiplex PCR, and TCRdb holds only the in-frame ones, with some missing. The table records about 2.1 million clones, about 93% of them present only once. The sequenced sample was naive CD8+ T cells from PBMCs. The receptors were sampled from a man in his late teens or twenties in good health. Some clones in this sample may be carry-over from other donors' samples. Each CDR3 is given with its conserved first and last residue. A D gene is named only where the DNA matches it firmly. A clone size is listed for some rows: how often the clone was seen (once, few, many), or a class if it is expanded.

J	D	size	V	length	DNA	CDR3
TRBJ2-7	.	.	TRBV27	17	TGTGCCAGCAGTATAAGAACCCTGGCAGGGGTCCCACGGGAGCAGTACTTC	CASSIRTLAGVPREQYF
TRBJ2-2	.	.	TRBV7-3	17	TGTGCCAGCAGCTTACCTATGACGAATACGAACACCGGGGAGCTGTTTTTT	CASSLPMTNTNTGELFF
TRBJ1-2	.	.	TRBV27	16	TGTGCCAGCAGTTTAAACATCCATTCTTCCAACTATGGCTACACCTTC	CASSLNIHSSNYGYTF
TRBJ1-4	TRBD1	.	TRBV27	17	TGTGCCAGCAGTTTATCGAGAGGGACAGGGTCCGGTGCAAAACTGTTTTTT	CASSLSRGTGSGAKLFF
TRBJ2-7	.	once	TRBV25-1	13	TGTGCCAGCAGTGACTGGGGAGCAGACGAGCAGTACTTC	CASSDWGADEQYF
TRBJ2-5	.	once	TRBV10-2	17	TGCGCCAGCAGTGTAGGAGTGAGAGCACAGTCGGGGGAGACCCAGTACTTC	CASSVGVRAQSGETQYF
TRBJ1-2	.	.	TRBV2	16	TGTGCCAGCAGCCAACGGGATTCAAAATCTTACTATGGCTACACCTTC	CASSQRDSKSYYGYTF
TRBJ1-5	.	.	TRBV9	15	TGTGCCAGCAGCGTGGGCGGTGATAGCAATCAGCCCCAGCATTTT	CASSVGGDSNQPQHF
TRBJ1-1	.	.	TRBV9	14	TGTGCCAGCAGGGGGACGGGGGTGAACACTGAAGCTTTCTTT	CASRGTGVNTEAFF
TRBJ2-1	TRBD2	.	TRBV19	16	TGTGCCAGTAGTATGGCTAGCGGGAGTTGGTACAATGAGCAGTTCTTC	CASSMASGSWYNEQFF
TRBJ2-3	.	.	TRBV28	14	TGTGCCAGTATACCGGGAGCCGGCCCAGATACGCAGTATTTT	CASIPGAGPDTQYF
TRBJ2-7	.	.	TRBV7-9	14	TGTGCCAGCAGCTTAGCACTCTCGTCCTACGAGCAGTACTTC	CASSLALSSYEQYF
TRBJ1-2	.	few	TRBV12-5	13	TGTGCTAGTGGTACAGGGATTAACTATGGCTACACCTTC	CASGTGINYGYTF
TRBJ2-1	.	.	TRBV7-3	16	TGTGCCAGCAGTTCCCGGGACACGAGCTCCTACAATGAGCAGTTCTTC	CASSSRDTSSYNEQFF
TRBJ1-2	.	.	TRBV7-9	15	TGTGCCAGCAGCACCCGACAGGAACCCCCACCTGTCTACACCTTC	CASSTRQEPPPVYTF
TRBJ2-7	TRBD2	.	TRBV4-3	20	TGCGCCAGCAGCCAAGATCCCCCTAGCGGGTATACGGTTGGGTCCTACGAGCAGTACTTC	CASSQDPPSGYTVGSYEQYF
TRBJ2-7	.	.	TRBV6-1	13	TGTGCCAGCAGTGGGGACGGTTCCTACGAGCAGTACTTC	CASSGDGSYEQYF
TRBJ2-7	.	.	TRBV28	13	TGTGCCAGCAGTTTAACACAGGCCTACGAGCAGTACTTC	CASSLTQAYEQYF
TRBJ2-5	.	.	TRBV7-9	15	TGTGCCAGCAGCTTAGCCAAGGCAGGGTGGGAGACCCAGTACTTC	CASSLAKAGWETQYF
TRBJ2-1	TRBD1	once	TRBV15	17	TGTGCCACCAGCAGAGATTGGGGACAGGGGGCGTACAATGAGCAGTTCTTC	CATSRDWGQGAYNEQFF
TRBJ1-2	.	.	TRBV27	13	TGTGCCGGCTTCGGGAGGTCTAACTATGGCTACACCTTC	CAGFGRSNYGYTF
TRBJ2-1	TRBD2	.	TRBV5-6	17	TGTGCCAGCAGCCCCACCGGGGGGGAGGGCCTTGGGAATGAGCAGTTCTTC	CASSPTGGEGLGNEQFF
TRBJ1-1	.	few	TRBV4-1	13	TGCGCCAGCAGCCAAGTAACGCGAGTTGAAGCTTTCTTT	CASSQVTRVEAFF
TRBJ1-5	.	.	TRBV27	15	TGTGCCAGCAGTTTACTCGGGACGGACAATCAGCCCCAGCATTTT	CASSLLGTDNQPQHF
TRBJ1-1	.	.	TRBV30	13	TGTGCCTGGAGTCCGGGAGGGACCACTGAAGCTTTCTTT	CAWSPGGTTEAFF
TRBJ1-5	.	once	TRBV30	14	TGTGCCTGGAGTGTAACTAGGGTCGGTCAGCCCCAGCATTTT	CAWSVTRVGQPQHF
TRBJ2-3	TRBD1	.	TRBV9	16	TGTGCCAGCGGGAACAGGGGCGACTTCGATATGGATACGCAGTATTTT	CASGNRGDFDMDTQYF
TRBJ2-5	.	.	TRBV7-9	12	TGTGCCAGCAGCTTAGGGCAAGGGACCCAGTACTTC	CASSLGQGTQYF
TRBJ2-1	.	.	TRBV7-9	17	TGTGCCAGCAGCTACCACGCACGGGTAACCTCCTACAATGAGCAGTTCTTC	CASSYHARVTSYNEQFF
TRBJ1-3	TRBD1	.	TRBV9	17	TGTGCCAGCAGCCCCCACTTGGGACAGGGGGTTTTCTCCACCATATATTTT	CASSPHLGQGVFSTIYF
TRBJ2-7	.	.	TRBV7-9	12	TGTGCCAGCAGCCCCTCTCCTGTTGAGCAGTACTTC	CASSPSPVEQYF
TRBJ2-2	.	.	TRBV15	17	TGTGCCACCAGCAGAGATAACCAGCGGAGACCCACCGGGGAGCTGTTTTTT	CATSRDNQRRPTGELFF
TRBJ1-3	.	.	TRBV29-1	14	TGCAGCGTTGAACGGGTAGGGGCTGGAAACACCATATATTTT	CSVERVGAGNTIYF
TRBJ2-1	TRBD2	.	TRBV27	16	TGTGCCAGCAGTTTACCTCTTACTAGCGGGGCCAATGAGCAGTTCTTC	CASSLPLTSGANEQFF
TRBJ1-2	.	.	TRBV11-2	17	TGTGCCAGCAGCGGACGAAGTGGGACGGCGGATTTCTATGGCTACACCTTC	CASSGRSGTADFYGYTF
TRBJ2-2	.	.	TRBV6-5	13	TGTGCCAGCAGTTACAGGGCTGGCGGGGAGCTGTTTTTT	CASSYRAGGELFF
TRBJ2-3	TRBD1	.	TRBV6-5	14	TGTGCCAGCAGTAGACAGGGGGTTTCAGATACGCAGTATTTT	CASSRQGVSDTQYF
TRBJ2-1	TRBD2	.	TRBV6-4	13	TGTGCCAGCAGTCTAGCGGCATACAATGAGCAGTTCTTC	CASSLAAYNEQFF
TRBJ1-1	.	.	TRBV11-2	14	TGTGCCAGCAGCACCCAGTACCGGGGCACTGAAGCTTTCTTT	CASSTQYRGTEAFF
TRBJ2-1	TRBD1	.	TRBV7-2	16	TGTGCCAGCAGCCCGCGGTTAGGGACAGGGCGCAATGAGCAGTTCTTC	CASSPRLGTGRNEQFF
TRBJ2-5	.	.	TRBV12-1	13	TGTGCCAGCAGCTTCAGGAGGTTGGAGACCCAGTACTTC	CASSFRRLETQYF
TRBJ1-1	.	.	TRBV6-5	13	TGTGCCAGCAGTTATGGGGAGAACACTGAAGCTTTCTTT	CASSYGENTEAFF
TRBJ2-5	TRBD2	.	TRBV4-1	15	TGCGCCAGCAGCTTACGACTAGCGGGAGTTGAGACCCAGTACTTC	CASSLRLAGVETQYF
TRBJ2-6	.	once	TRBV4-1	14	TGCGCCAGCAGCCAAGGGCCTGGGGCCAACGTCCTGACTTTC	CASSQGPGANVLTF
TRBJ2-3	.	.	TRBV9	16	TGTGCCAGCAGGGTAGTACAGCCCCCTCCAACAGATACGCAGTATTTT	CASRVVQPPPTDTQYF
TRBJ1-6	.	.	TRBV30	17	TGTGCCTGGAGTCTAAGGACATTCAGCTCCTATAATTCACCCCTCCACTTT	CAWSLRTFSSYNSPLHF